This TCR beta chain was sequenced for a study of blood T cell repertoires in COVID-19. Across the whole study: Both acute and convalescent COVID-19 samples were obtained from the United States, Italy and Spain. Nucleic acid was either cDNA or gDNA, and it came from T cells, B-cell-depleted T cells, or PBMCs.

As originally analysed: For nucleated cells, counts were estimated from reference gene primer amplification. TCRdb's copy holds only in-frame clones and misses some; the assay was immunoSEQ multiplex PCR. V, J and clone size are taken as reported in that table, and D and trimming were inferred from the DNA itself. Here the sample spans 250,000 or so clones, 70% to 90% being singletons. The germline CDR1 and CDR2 sequences are LNHDA and SQIVND (reference sequence). The CDR3 is 15 amino acids. V was pared by 2 bases and J by 10 bases, with 13 bases of the junction left unmatched. The chain uses TRBV19 and TRBJ2-7; 8 positions agree with TRBD1. The sequence was obtained from a woman aged 25 to 45 with active or convalescent COVID-19. Specimen: peripheral blood. CDR3 sequence: CASSIFVAGQEVQYF. In nucleotides, the CDR3 is TGTGCCAGTAGTATATTTGTTGCGGGACAGGAGGTCCAGTACTTC.